This T cell receptor (beta chain) was identified during a study of liver allograft versus peripheral blood T cells. Study overall: Comparisons were made between T cell receptor repertoires found in transplanted livers and those circulating in recipients' peripheral blood.

V trimming: 6 bases; J trimming: 7 bases; junction bases outside the gene matches: 8. Germline CDR1 SGHTA, CDR2 FQGNSA. The CDR3 is made up of 14 amino acids. Using its own MiXCR run on the reads, TCRdb lists one record per CDR3 protein. The sample has 13,000 or so distinct CDR3 sequences, approximately 19% seen once; the top ten hold less than 15%. The genes are TRBV7-2 and TRBJ2-7, with TRBD1 identical over 11 bases. This sequence originates from a human patient who had a liver transplant. Some T cells may have originated in the graft donor. The CDR3 DNA follows: TGTGCCAGCAGTCCATCGGGACAGGGGGTTGAGCAGTACTTC. It specifies CASSPSGQGVEQYF.